This paragraph reports one T cell receptor beta chain. Its antigen remains unidentified. CDR1 and CDR2 from the germline V gene are SQVTM and ANQGSEA. The germline V and J ends were trimmed by 0 bases and 0 bases, with 6 bases remaining between them. The CDR3 runs 14 residues. The sample originates from a study of CD8+ T cells in alopecia areata. Study-level results: Lesional scalp, notably in alopecia totalis/universalis, had clonality above that of normal scalp. While tofacitinib was given, many expanded lesional clones persisted in scalp and blood. A single nonresponder leaves the baseline CD8+ expansion link to response uncertain.

The sample's treatment: oral pan-JAK inhibitor, 5-10 mg twice daily. Separation by sorting yielded CD4+ and CD8+ T cells from PBMCs. Once RNA had been extracted, it was reverse transcribed into cDNA to act as the sequencing template. The repertoire was sequenced with immunoSEQ multiplex PCR; TCRdb's copy has only in-frame clones and lacks some. The sample contains approximately 210,000 clones, 66% of which appear only once. This clonotype was obtained from a human donor with alopecia areata. V is TRBV29-1 and J is TRBJ2-1; D ambiguous. Sequenced here: CD4+ T cells sorted from blood, sampled between weeks 43 and 45, from a patient treated with tofacitinib. The CDR3 DNA follows: TGCAGCGTTGAAGACAAGAGCTCCTACAATGAGCAGTTCTTC. It yields the protein CSVEDKSSYNEQFF.